Detailed here is one T cell receptor beta chain. The clone's antigen remains unknown. Base qualities are not at hand, and no much larger clone is one base apart. The sample carries other DNA sequences with the same CDR3. The entry originates in a study of shared clonotypes between healthy human individuals (dated by TCRdb to about 2020). About the investigation overall: A couple of women and a few men aged 18 to 49 years were included in the cohort. Blood TCR repertoires of a handful of healthy adults were deeply sequenced to estimate repertoire size and the extent of clonotype sharing between individuals. For each donor, three plates each were used for CD4 naive and CD4 memory, two plates were used for CD8 naive, and one plate was used for CD8 memory. Between about 0.85 and 9.5 billion PBMCs per donor were obtained by leukapheresis. Libraries were prepared and TCR repertoires were sequenced by different laboratories using diverse techniques, in order to increase sequencing depth and limit assay-specific biases. The study at large found these results: When several donors were compared, the shared fraction of clonotypes was about 5% for naive CD4, roughly 3.4% for naive CD8, more than 2% for memory CD4, and around 0.37% for memory CD8. The genetic and exposure-history diversity represented was limited by the small number of donors. Pairwise subsampling led to the expectation that sequencing depth would affect the degree of clonotype sharing among donors. Rarefaction of sorted-subset datasets indicated incomplete sequencing despite the large sequencing depth. Sampling was limited to blood, and TCR repertoires in tissue likely differ from TCR repertoires in blood. Compared with non-shared clonotypes, clonotypes shared by all four sorted-subset donors had higher generation probabilities. Larger estimated clonotype richness was generally found for naive subsets than for memory subsets.

Using the deep immunoSEQ assay, multiplex PCR amplified TCR CDR3 regions from genomic DNA. Extracted genomic DNA from each cell subset was spread evenly across all wells of several immunoSEQ 96-well plates, with each plate serving as a replicate. Each replicate PCR for sorted subsets received 150 to 250 ng genomic DNA, equal to roughly 29,000 T cell genomes. Purified libraries were measured with a Qubit 3.0 fluorometer, size-checked on a Bioanalyzer 2100, and measured again with the KAPA Library Quantification kit. A separate single-read 150-cycle Illumina NextSeq 550 flow cell was used to sequence each immunoSEQ 96-well plate. The original pipeline was this. Because only junctional sequences without quality scores were contained in the immunoSEQ output, filtering matching that applied to full-length reads could not be performed. Sequences were annotated with PyIR, a Python wrapper for IgBLAST v1.9, and V/J genes and CDR3 were assigned using IMGT germline references. Reads with weak V/J assignments (E-value above 1e-6), missing CDR3, stop codons, out-of-frame junctions, or ambiguous translated residues were removed. V3J clonotypes were defined by identical inferred V gene, J gene, and CDR3 amino acid sequence. Percentage overlap between repertoires was calculated by dividing the number of shared unique clonotypes by the size of the smaller repertoire. RTK rarefaction, the Chao1 estimator, and Recon v2.1 estimates of unobserved clonotypes were used to assess repertoire richness. For all TCRbeta clonotypes obtained by the gDNA method from a few donors, generation probabilities were computed with OLGA. This is the immuneACCESS table as TCRdb keeps it, with only in-frame sequences that have V and J called. A part of the clones is gone; compared with another copy, unresolved V genes explain less than half, and the rest is unexplained. Clone size and the V and J calls come from that table; the DNA yielded D and trimming. Present in this sample are hundreds of thousands of clones, 90% to 97% of which were seen just once. The ten largest clonotypes hold 0.11% of the sample.

CD8 naive samples consisted of CD45RO-negative cells that were positively selected for CCR7, yielding a CD45RA+CCR7+ population without TemRA cells. Donors were healthy HIV-negative adults with no recently reported acute infections or vaccinations. Every donor was a Caucasian adult living in Nashville, Tennessee, USA. Blood was obtained by leukapheresis, after which PBMCs were separated by Ficoll-Histopaque density gradient centrifugation and cryopreserved in liquid nitrogen vapor phase. Purity and quantity of every magnetically sorted T cell population were checked by analytical flow cytometry. Genomic DNA was isolated from every sorted fraction and measured by UV absorbance on a Nanodrop 2000c. Germline trimming amounts to 3 bases on V and 0 bases on J, with 2 as the count of junction bases outside the gene matches. From cysteine to phenylalanine, the CDR3 is 14 amino acids long. The kept DNA is CDR3 alone, 42 bases in frame from the first base. The CDR1 and CDR2 encoded by the germline V gene are SGDLS and YYNGEE.

This receptor was identified in a woman in her 30s in good health. The sequence is built from TRBV9 and TRBJ2-7; 8 central bases correspond to TRBD1. The sequencing sample was made of naive CD8+ T cells sorted from blood. This specimen's cell subset or site label, per the study, means: CD45RA+CCR7+. In nucleotide form, the sequence is TGTGCCAGCAGCGCGACAGGGGCCTCCTACGAGCAGTACTTC. It encodes CASSATGASYEQYF.